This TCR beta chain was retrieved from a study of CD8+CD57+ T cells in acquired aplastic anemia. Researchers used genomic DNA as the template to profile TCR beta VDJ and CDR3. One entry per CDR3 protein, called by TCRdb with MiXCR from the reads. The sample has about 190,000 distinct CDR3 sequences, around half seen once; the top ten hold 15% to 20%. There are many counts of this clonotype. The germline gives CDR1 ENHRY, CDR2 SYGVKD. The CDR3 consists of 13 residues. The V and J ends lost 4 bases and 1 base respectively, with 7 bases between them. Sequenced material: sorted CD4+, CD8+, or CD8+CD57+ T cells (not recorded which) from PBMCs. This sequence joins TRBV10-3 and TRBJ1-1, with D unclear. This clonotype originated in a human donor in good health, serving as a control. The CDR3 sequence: CAISAAENTEAFF. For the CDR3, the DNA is TGTGCCATCAGTGCCGCAGAGAACACTGAAGCTTTCTTT.